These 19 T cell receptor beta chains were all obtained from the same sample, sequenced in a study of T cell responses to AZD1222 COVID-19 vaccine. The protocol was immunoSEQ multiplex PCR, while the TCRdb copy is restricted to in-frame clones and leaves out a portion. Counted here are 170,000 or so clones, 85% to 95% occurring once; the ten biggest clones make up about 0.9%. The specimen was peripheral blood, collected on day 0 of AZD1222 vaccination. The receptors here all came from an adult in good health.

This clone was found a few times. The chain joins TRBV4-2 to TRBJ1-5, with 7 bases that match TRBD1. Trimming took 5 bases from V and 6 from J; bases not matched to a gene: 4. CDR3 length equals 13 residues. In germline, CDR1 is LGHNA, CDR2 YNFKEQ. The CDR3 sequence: CASSGEGAQPQHF. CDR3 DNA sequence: TGTGCCAGCAGCGGAGAGGGGGCTCAGCCCCAGCATTTT.

The DNA for the CDR3 is TGTGCCAGCAGCTTAGTTCAGGGGAGGGCCTACAATGAGCAGTTCTTC. Translating gives CASSLVQGRAYNEQFF. The chain has TRBV7-9 and TRBJ2-1, with a tentative D call TRBD2 (7 bases). The CDR3 consists of 16 residues. Germline CDR1 and CDR2: SEHNR and FQNEAQ (reference sequence). The V and J ends lost 1 base and 2 bases respectively, with 12 bases between them.

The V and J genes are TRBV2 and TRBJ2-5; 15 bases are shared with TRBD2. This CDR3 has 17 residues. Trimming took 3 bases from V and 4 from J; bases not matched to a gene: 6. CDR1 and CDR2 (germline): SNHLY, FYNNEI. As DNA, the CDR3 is TGTGCCAGCAGTGATGGACTAGCGGGGGGGCCGGGAGAGACCCAGTACTTC. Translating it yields CASSDGLAGGPGETQYF.

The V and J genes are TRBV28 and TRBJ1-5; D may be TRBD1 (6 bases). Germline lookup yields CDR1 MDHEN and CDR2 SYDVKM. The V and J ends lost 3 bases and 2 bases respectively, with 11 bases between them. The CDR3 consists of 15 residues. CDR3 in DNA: TGTGCCAGCAGTTTCGGGGGCGCGGGCAATCAGCCCCAGCATTTT. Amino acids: CASSFGGAGNQPQHF.

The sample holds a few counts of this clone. This chain's CDR3 is CSVGSSTGFGLEAFF. CDR3 nucleotides: TGCAGCGTCGGTTCCTCCACCGGATTCGGGCTTGAAGCTTTCTTT. The chain combines TRBV29-1 with TRBJ1-1; D is unresolved. Looked up from germline, CDR1 is SQVTM and CDR2 is ANQGSEA. Trimming took 6 bases from V and 7 from J, leaving 24 bases between them. This CDR3 has 15 amino acids. Filled out from reference TRBV29-1 and TRBJ1-1, the complete variable domain reads SAVISQKPSRDICQRGTSLTIQCQVDSQVTMMFWYRQQPGQSLTLIATANQGSEATYESGFVIDKFPISRPNLTFSTLTVSNMSPEDSSIYLCSVGSSTGFGLEAFFGQGTRLTVV.

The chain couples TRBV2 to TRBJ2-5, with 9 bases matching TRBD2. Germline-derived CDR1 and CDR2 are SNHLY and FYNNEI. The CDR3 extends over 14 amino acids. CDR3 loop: CATWELAGQETQYF. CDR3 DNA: TGTGCGACCTGGGAACTAGCGGGCCAAGAGACCCAGTACTTC.

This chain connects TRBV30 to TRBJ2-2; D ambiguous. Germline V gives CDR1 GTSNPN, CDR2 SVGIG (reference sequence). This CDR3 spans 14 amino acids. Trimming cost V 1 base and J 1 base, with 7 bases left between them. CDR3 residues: CAWSGRRNTGELFF. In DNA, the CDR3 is TGTGCCTGGAGTGGTCGCAGGAACACCGGGGAGCTGTTTTTT.

The CDR3 DNA is TGTGCCAGTAGTATGCCGGGACAGGGGAATGAAAAACTGTTTTTT. Its translation is CASSMPGQGNEKLFF. The chain employs TRBV19 and TRBJ1-4; 10 bases fit TRBD1. Trimming took 3 bases from V and 5 from J; bases not matched to a gene: 3. Germline CDR1 is LNHDA and CDR2 is SQIVND (reference sequence). CDR3 length: 15 residues.

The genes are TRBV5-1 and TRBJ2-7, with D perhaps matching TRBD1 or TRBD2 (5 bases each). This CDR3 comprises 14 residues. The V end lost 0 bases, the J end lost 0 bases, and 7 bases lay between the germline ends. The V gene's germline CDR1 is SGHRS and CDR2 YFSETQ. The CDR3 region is CASSLGGNSYEQYF. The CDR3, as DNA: TGCGCCAGCAGCTTGGGGGGGAACTCCTACGAGCAGTACTTC. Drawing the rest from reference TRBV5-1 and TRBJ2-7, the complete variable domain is KAGVTQTPRYLIKTRGQQVTLSCSPISGHRSVSWYQQTPGQGLQFLFEYFSETQRNKGNFPGRFSGRQFSNSRSEMNVSTLELGDSALYLCASSLGGNSYEQYFGPGTRLTVT.

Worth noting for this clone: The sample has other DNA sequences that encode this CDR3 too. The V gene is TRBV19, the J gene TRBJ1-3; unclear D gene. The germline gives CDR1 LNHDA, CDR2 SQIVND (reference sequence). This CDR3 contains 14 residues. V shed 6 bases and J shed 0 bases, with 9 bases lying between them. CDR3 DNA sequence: TGTGCCAGTAGCCCGGGATACTCTGGAAACACCATATATTTT. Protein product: CASSPGYSGNTIYF. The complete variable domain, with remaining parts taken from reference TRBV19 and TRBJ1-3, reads DGGITQSPKYLFRKEGQNVTLSCEQNLNHDAMYWYRQDPGQGLRLIYYSQIVNDFQKGDIAEGYSVSREKKESFPLTVTSAQKNPTAFYLCASSPGYSGNTIYFGEGSWLTVV.

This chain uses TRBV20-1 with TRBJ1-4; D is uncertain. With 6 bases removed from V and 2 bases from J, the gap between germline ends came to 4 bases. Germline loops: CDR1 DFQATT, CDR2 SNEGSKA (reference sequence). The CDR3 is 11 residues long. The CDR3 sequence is CSADTNEKLFF. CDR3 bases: TGCAGTGCCGATACTAATGAAAAACTGTTTTTT.

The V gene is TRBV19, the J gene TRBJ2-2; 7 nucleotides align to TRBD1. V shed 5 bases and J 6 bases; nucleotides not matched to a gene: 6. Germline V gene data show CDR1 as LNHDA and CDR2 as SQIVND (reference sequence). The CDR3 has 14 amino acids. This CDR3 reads CASSAGQVPGELFF. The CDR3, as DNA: TGTGCCAGTAGTGCTGGACAGGTCCCCGGGGAGCTGTTTTTT.

The DNA for the CDR3 is TGTGCCAGCAGCGTAGACTCTTACACAGATACGCAGTATTTT. Translated, it gives CASSVDSYTDTQYF. J is TRBJ2-3 and V is TRBV9; D gene ambiguous. V lost 0 bases to trimming and J lost 2 bases, with 7 bases between them. The CDR3 loop spans 14 amino acids. Germline lookup yields CDR1 SGDLS and CDR2 YYNGEE.

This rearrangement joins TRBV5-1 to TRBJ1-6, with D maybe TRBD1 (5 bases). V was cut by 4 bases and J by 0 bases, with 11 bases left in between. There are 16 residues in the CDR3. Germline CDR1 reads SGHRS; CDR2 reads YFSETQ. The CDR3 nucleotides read TGCGCCAGCAGCCTCGACAGCTACTCCTATAATTCACCCCTCCACTTT. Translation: CASSLDSYSYNSPLHF. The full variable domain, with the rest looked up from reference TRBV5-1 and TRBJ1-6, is KAGVTQTPRYLIKTRGQQVTLSCSPISGHRSVSWYQQTPGQGLQFLFEYFSETQRNKGNFPGRFSGRQFSNSRSEMNVSTLELGDSALYLCASSLDSYSYNSPLHFGNGTRLTVT.

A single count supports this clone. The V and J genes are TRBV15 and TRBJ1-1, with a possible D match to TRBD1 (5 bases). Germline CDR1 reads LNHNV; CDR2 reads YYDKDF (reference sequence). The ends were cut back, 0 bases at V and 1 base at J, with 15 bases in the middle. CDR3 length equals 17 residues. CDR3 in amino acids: CATSRDLMGTTNTEAFF. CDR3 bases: TGTGCCACCAGCAGAGATCTTATGGGGACGACGAACACTGAAGCTTTCTTT.

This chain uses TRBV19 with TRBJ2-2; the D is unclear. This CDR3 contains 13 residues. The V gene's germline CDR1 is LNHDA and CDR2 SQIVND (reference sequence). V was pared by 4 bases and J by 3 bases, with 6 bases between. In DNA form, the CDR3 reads TGTGCCAGTAGTAGGACGGACACCGGGGAGCTGTTTTTT. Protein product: CASSRTDTGELFF.

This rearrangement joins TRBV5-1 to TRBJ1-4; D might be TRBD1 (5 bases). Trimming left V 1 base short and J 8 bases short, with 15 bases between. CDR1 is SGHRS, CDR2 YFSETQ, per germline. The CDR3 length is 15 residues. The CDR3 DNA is TGCGCCAGCAGCTTGATTGGGGACCCGGGCGAAAAACTGTTTTTT. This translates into CASSLIGDPGEKLFF.

CDR3 DNA: TGTGCCAGCACCGGGGGCGGGTGGGCCCCATATAATTCACCCCTCCACTTT. It encodes CASTGGGWAPYNSPLHF. The chain recombines TRBV2 with TRBJ1-6, with D perhaps matching TRBD1 (6 bases). The CDR3 contains 17 residues. With 7 bases removed from V and 4 bases from J, the gap between germline ends came to 20 bases. Germline V gene lookup returns CDR1 SNHLY and CDR2 FYNNEI.

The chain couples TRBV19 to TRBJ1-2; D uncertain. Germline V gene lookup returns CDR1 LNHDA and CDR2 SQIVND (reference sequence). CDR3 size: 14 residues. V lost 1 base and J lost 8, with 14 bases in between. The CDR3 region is CASSIVDSRGGYTF. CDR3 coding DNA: TGTGCCAGTAGTATAGTGGACTCCCGAGGGGGCTACACCTTC.